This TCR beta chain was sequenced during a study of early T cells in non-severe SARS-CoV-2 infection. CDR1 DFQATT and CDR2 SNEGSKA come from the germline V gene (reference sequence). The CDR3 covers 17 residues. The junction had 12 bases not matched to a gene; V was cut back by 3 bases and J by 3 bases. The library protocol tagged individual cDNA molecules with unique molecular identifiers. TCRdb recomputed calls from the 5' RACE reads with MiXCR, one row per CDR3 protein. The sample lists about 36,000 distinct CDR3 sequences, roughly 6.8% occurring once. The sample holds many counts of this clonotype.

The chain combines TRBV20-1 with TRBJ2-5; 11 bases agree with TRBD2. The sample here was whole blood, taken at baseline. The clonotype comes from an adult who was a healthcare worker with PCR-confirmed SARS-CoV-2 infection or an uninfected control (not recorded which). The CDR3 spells CSASDPTGLAAEETQYF. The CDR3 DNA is TGCAGTGCTAGCGACCCAACGGGACTAGCGGCCGAAGAGACCCAGTACTTC.